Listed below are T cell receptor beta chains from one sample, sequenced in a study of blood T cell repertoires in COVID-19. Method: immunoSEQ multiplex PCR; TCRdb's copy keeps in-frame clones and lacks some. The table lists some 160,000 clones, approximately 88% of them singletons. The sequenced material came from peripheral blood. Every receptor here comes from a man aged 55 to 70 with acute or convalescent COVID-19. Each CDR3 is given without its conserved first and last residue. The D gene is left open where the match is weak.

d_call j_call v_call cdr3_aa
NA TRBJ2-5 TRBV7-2 ASSFMIRFLETQY
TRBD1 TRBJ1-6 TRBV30 AWRDRGRVSVSPLH
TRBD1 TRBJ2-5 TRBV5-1 ASSPGTGEETQY
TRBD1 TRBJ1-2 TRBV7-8 ASSLYPEDRGDGYT
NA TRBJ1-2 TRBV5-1 ASSLTGKDYGYT
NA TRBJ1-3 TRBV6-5 AIHRGPGNTIY
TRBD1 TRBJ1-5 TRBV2 ASSDGTGPYQPQH
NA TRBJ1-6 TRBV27 ASSSRVSPLH
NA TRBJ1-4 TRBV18 ASSPPNKRGEKLF
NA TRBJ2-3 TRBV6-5 ASRMGDYRTDTQY
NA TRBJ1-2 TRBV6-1 ASSEGPRRGANYGYT
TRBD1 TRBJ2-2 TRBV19 ASSIAGQQGELF
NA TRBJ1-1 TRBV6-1 ASSDPVRGGNTEAF
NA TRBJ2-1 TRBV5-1 ASSPSRLRDEQF
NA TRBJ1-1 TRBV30 AWSVHRAVNTEAF
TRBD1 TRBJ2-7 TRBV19 ASSGQGLYEQY
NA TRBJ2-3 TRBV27 ASSLSSGASSVDTQY
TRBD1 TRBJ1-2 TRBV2 ASSGQGGGTYGYT
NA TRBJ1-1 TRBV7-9 ASTPGGLTEAF
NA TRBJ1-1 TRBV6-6 ASSLTGNTEAF
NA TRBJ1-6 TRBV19 ASRLRQGNNSPLH
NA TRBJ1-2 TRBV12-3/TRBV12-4 ASSLSRGYGYT
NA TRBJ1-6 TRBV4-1 ASSPGGGENRNSPLH
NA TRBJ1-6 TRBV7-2 ASSFRQATNSPLH
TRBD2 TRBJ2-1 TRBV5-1 ASRMTGLAVGRPYNEQF
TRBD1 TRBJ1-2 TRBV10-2 ASSDPGQGAYGYT
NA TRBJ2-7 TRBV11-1 ASSLQGQGYEQY
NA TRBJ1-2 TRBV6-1 ASSERDSGGYT
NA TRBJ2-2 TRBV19 ASTPRDSGTGELF
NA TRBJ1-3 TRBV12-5 ASGPFRGTIY
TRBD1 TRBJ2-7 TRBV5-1 ASSTQDRGYEQY
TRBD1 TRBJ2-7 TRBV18 ASSKDREVKQY
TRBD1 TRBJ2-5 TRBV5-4 ASSLAHKTGVGKTQY
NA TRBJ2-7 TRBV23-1 ASSQYPDRTYEQY
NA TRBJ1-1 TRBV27 ASSLIGRGWTEAF
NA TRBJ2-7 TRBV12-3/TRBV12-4 ASGGASYEQY
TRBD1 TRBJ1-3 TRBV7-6 ASTGTGGGGNTIY
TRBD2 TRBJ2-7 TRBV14 ASSRTSGGPYEQY
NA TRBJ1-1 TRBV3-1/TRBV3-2 ASSQERFGRGANTEAF
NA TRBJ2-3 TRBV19 ASSILVANTDTQY
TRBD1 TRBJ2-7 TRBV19 ASSHAGRQGGYEQY
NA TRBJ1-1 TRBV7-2 ASSLGGGTEAF
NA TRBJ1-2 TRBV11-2 ASSFTGLDYGYT
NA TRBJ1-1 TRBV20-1 SALDRGEAF
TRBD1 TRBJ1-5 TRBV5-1 ASSLGTGTQPQH
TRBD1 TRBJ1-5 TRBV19 ASLWDRSRPQH
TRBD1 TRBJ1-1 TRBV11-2 AGSSNRGSTEAF
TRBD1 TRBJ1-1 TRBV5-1 ASSSRDRGTEAF
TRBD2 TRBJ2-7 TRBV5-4 ASSFVAGGYEQY
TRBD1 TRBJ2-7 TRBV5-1 ASSRDSTYEQY
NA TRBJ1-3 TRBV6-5 ASSYSGASGNTIY
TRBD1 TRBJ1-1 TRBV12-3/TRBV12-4 ASKLTGDTEAF
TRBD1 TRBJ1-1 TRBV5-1 ASRMGQGGVKEAF
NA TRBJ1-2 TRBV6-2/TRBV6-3 ASSYSTGRGYGYT
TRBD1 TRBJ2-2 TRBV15 ATSKGTDTGELF
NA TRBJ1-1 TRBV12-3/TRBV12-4 ASSFGFGTEAF
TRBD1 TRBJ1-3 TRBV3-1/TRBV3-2 ASSRGQGVANTIY
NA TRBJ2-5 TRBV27 ASSLRVQYETQY
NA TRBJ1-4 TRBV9 ASSVSSWPTQGFNEKLF